The 5 T cell receptor beta chains given below trace back to one sample, sequenced in a study of T cell repertoires in aging, cancer and after chemotherapy. Amplification of TCR beta used genomic DNA extracted from peripheral blood. Multiplex touch-down PCR with TRB-A/B primers amplified rearranged V-D-J TRB sequences. TCRdb ran MiXCR on the multiplex PCR reads and lists one entry per CDR3 protein. The table has around 20,000 distinct CDR3 sequences, approximately 40% seen once. Source material: blood. Every receptor here comes from a human donor with a solid tumor.

V and J are TRBV27 and TRBJ2-1; 8 bases are shared with TRBD1. V shed 0 bases, J shed 8 bases, and the junction held 9 bases outside the gene matches. CDR1 is MNHEY and CDR2 is SMNVEV in the germline V gene (reference sequence). The CDR3 runs to 16 residues. This chain's CDR3 is CASSLSGQGNWDEQFF. Written as DNA, the CDR3 is TGTGCCAGCAGTTTATCCGGACAGGGTAATTGGGATGAGCAGTTCTTC.

This rearrangement joins TRBV6-2 or TRBV6-3 to TRBJ1-5; perhaps TRBD1 as D (5 bases). The CDR3 is 13 residues long. The ends were cut back, 6 bases at V and 11 bases at J, with 17 bases in the middle. The germline CDR1 and CDR2 sequences are MNHEY and SVGEGT. This CDR3 reads CASRSRDEKSQHF. The CDR3 region has the DNA TGTGCCAGCAGATCCCGGGACGAGAAGTCCCAGCATTTT.

V gene TRBV24-1 combines with J gene TRBJ2-7; the D is unclear. The CDR3 runs 13 residues. CDR1 and CDR2 (germline): KGHDR, SFDVKD. The V end was cut by 4 bases, the J end by 2 bases, with 8 bases between. The CDR3 bases are TGTGCCACCAGTGACCGGGCTACCTACGAGCAGTACTTC. Amino acids: CATSDRATYEQYF.

This chain links TRBV20-1 with TRBJ2-7; 7 bases map to TRBD1. V lost 3 bases, J lost 2 bases, and 7 bases stayed unmatched. The CDR3 is 14 amino acids. Germline lookup yields CDR1 DFQATT and CDR2 SNEGSKA (reference sequence). The CDR3 bases are TGCAGTGCTAGTCGGGGACAGCGGACCTACGAGCAGTACTTC. This translates into CSASRGQRTYEQYF.

This rearrangement joins TRBV15 to TRBJ2-1; the match to TRBD1 covers 10 bases. The length of the CDR3 is 16 residues. The ends lost 4 bases at V and 10 bases at J; junction bases unmatched: 13. From germline, CDR1 is LNHNV and CDR2 YYDKDF (reference sequence). The CDR3 sequence: CATSTDRQGAGWEQFF. CDR3 sequence (DNA): TGTGCCACCAGCACTGACCGACAGGGGGCGGGTTGGGAGCAGTTCTTC.